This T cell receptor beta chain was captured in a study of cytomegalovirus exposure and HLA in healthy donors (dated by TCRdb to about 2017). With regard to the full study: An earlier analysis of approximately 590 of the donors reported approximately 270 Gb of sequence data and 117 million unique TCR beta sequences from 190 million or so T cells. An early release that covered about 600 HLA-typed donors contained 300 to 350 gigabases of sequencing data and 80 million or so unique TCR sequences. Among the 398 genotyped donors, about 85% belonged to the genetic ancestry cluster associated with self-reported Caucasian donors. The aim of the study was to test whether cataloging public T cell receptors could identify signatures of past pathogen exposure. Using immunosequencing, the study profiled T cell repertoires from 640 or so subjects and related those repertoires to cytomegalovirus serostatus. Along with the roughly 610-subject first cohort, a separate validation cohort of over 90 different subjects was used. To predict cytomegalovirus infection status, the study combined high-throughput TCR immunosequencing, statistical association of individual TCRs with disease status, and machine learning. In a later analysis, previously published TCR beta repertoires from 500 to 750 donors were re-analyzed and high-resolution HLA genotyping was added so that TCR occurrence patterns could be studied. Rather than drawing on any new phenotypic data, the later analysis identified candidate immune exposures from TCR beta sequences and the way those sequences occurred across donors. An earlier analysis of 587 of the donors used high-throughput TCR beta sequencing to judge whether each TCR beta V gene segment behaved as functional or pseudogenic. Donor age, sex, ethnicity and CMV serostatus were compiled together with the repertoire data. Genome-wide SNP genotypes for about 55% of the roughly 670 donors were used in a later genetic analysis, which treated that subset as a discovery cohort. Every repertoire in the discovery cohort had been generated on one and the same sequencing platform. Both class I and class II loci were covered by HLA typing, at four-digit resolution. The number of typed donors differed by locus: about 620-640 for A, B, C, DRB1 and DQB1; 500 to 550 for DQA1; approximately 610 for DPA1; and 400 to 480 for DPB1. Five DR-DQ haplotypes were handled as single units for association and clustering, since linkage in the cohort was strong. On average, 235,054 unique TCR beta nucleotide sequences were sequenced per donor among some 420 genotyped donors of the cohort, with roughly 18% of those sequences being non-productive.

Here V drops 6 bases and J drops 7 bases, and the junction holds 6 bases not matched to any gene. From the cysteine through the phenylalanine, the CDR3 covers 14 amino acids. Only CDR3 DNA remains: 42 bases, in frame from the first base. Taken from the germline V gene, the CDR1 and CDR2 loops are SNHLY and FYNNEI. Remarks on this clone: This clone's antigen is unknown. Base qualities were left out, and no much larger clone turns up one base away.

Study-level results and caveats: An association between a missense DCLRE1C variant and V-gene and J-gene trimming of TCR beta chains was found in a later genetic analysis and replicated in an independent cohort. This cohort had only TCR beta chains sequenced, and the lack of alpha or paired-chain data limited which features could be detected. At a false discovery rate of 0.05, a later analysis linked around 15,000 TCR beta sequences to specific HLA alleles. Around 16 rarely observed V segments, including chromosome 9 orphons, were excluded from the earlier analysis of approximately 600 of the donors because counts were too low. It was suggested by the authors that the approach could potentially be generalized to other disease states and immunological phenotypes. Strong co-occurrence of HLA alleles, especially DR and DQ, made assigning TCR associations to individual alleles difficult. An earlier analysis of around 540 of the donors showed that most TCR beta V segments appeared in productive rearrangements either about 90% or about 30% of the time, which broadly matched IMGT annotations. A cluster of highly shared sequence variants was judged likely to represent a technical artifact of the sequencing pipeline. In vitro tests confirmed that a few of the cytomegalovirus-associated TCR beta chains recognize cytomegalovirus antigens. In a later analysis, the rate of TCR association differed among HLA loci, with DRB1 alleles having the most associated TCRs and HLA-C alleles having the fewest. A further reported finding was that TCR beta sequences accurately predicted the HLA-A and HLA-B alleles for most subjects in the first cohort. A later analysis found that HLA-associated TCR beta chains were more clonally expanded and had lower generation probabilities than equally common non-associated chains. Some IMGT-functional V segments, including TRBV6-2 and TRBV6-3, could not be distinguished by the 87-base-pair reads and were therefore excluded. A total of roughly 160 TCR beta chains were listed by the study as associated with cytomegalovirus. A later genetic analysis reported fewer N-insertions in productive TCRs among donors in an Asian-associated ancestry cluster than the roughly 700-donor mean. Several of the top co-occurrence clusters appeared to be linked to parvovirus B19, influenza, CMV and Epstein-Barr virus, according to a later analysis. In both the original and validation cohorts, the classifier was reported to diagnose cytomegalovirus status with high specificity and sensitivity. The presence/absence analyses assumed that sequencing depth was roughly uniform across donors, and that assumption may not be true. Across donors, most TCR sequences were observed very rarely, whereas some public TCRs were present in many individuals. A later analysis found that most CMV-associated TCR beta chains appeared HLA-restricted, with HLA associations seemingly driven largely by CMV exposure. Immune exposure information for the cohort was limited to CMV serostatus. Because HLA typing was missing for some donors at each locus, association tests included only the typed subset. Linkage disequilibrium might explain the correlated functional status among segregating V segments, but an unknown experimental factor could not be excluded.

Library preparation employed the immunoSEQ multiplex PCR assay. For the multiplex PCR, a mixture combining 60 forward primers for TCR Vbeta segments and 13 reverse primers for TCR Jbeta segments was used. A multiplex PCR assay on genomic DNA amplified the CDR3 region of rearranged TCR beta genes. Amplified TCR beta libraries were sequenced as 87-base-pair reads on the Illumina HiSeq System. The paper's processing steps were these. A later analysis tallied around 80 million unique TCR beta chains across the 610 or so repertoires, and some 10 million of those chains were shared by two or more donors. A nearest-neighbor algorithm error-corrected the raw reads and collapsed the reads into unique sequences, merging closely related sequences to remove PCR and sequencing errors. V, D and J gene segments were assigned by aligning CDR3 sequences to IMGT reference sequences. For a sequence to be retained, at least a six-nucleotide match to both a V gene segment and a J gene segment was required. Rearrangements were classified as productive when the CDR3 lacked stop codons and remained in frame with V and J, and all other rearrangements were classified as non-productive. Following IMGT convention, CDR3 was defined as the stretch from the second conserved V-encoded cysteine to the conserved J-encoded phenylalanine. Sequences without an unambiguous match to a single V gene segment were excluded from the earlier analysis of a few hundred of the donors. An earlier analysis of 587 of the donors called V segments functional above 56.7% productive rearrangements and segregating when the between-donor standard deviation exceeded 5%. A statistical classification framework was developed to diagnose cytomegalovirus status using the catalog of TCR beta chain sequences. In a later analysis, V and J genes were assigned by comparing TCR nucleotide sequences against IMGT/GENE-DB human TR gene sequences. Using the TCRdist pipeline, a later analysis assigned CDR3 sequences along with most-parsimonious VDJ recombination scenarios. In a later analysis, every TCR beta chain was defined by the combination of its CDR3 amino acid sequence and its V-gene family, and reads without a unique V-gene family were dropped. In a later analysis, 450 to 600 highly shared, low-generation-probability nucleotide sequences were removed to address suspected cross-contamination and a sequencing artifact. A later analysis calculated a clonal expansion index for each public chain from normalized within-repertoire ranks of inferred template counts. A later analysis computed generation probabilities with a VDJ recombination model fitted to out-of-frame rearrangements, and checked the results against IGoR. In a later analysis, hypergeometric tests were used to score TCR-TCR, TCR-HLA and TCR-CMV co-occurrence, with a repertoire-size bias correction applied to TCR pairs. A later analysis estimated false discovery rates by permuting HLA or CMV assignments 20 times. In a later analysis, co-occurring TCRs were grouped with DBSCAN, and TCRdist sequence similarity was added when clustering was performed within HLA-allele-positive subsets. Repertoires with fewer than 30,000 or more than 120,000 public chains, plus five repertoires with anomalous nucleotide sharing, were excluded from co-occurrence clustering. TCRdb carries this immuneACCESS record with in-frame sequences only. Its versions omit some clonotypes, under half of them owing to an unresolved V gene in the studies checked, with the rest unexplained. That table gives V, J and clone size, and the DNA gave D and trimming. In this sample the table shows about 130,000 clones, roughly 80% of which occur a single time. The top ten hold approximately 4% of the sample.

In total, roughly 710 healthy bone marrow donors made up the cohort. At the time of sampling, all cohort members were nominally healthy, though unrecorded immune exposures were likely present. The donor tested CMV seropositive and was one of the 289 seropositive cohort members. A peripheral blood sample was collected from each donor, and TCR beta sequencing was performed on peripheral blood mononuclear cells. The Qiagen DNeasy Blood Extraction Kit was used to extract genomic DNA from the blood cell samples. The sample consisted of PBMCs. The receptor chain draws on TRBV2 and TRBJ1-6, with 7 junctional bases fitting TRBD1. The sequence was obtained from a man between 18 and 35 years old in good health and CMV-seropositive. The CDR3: CASRQQGWNSPLHF. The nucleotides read TGTGCCAGCAGGCAACAGGGGTGGAATTCACCCCTCCACTTT.